The present T cell receptor (beta chain) was sequenced within a study of cytomegalovirus exposure and HLA in healthy donors. This clone was recorded once. This PCR relied on a set of 60 Vbeta primers and 13 Jbeta primers. Measured with immunoSEQ multiplex PCR; TCRdb has only the in-frame clones, and not every one. The sample has approximately 120,000 clones, approximately 71% seen once. Unmatched junction bases numbered 3, after V lost 1 base and J lost 4 bases. CDR1 SGHNT and CDR2 YYREEE come from the germline V gene (reference sequence). The CDR3 totals 15 residues. Material: PBMCs. The receptor comes from a woman in her 70s in good health and CMV-seropositive. V usage is TRBV5-4 and J usage is TRBJ1-4; 8 bases match TRBD1. In DNA form, the CDR3 reads TGTGCCAGCAGCTTGACGACAGGGGATAATGAAAAACTGTTTTTT. This codes for CASSLTTGDNEKLFF.